Sequencing of this T cell receptor (beta chain) was carried out in a study of T cells in Graves' hyperthyroidism and ophthalmopathy. Study outcomes and limitations: It was a median roughly 6.5 months before onset that the model predicted ophthalmopathy.

V lost 1 base, J lost 5 bases, and 21 bases lay in between. This CDR3 has 17 residues. Germline CDR1 and CDR2: SGHVS and FQNEAQ. On this clonotype itself: Its antigen is still unknown.

Using RNA transcripts as the source, TCR beta CDR3 regions were amplified. TCR CDR3 regions were first amplified by RT-PCR with HTBI primers. TCRdb used MiXCR to reprocess the multiplex PCR reads, holding one entry per CDR3 protein. The profile covers roughly 660,000 distinct CDR3 sequences, with 15% to 20% appearing a single time and about a sixth taken by the ten largest. The V gene is TRBV7-8, the J gene TRBJ2-7; either TRBD1 or TRBD2 may fit D (5 bases each). The sequencing input was blood. This TCR came from a man aged 45-65 years with Graves' hyperthyroidism. CDR3 in amino acids: CASSLVGGSFRFNEQYF. The CDR3 DNA follows: TGTGCCAGCAGCTTAGTTGGGGGAAGCTTCAGGTTCAACGAGCAGTACTTC.